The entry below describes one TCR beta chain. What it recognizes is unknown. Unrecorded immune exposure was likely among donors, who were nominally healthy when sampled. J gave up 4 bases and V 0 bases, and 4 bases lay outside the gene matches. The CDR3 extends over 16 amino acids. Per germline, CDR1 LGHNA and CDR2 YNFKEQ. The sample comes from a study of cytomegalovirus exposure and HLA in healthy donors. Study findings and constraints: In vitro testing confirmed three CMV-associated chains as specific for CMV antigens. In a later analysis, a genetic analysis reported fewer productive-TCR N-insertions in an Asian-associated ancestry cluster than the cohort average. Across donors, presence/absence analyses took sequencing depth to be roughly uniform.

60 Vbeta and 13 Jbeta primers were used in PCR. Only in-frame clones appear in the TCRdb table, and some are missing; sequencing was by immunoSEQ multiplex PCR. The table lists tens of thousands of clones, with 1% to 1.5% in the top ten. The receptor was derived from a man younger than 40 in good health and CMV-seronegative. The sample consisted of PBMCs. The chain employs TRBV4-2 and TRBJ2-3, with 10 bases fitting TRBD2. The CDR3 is CASSQEASGSADTQYF. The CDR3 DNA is TGTGCCAGCAGCCAAGAGGCTAGCGGGAGCGCAGATACGCAGTATTTT.